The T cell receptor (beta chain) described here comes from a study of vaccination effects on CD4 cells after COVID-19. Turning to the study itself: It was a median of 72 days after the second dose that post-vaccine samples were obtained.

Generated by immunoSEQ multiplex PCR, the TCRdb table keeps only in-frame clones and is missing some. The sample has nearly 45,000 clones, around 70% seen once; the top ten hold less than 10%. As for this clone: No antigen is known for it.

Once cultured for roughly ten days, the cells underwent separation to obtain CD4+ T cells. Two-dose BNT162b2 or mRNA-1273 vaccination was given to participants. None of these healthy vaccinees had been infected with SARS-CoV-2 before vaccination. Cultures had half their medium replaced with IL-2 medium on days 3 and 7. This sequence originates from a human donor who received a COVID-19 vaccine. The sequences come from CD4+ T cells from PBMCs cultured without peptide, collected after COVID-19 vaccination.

Here the CDR3 DNA reads TGTGCCAGTAGTACATTAGCGGGAGGTTCCAATGAGCAGTTCTTC. As protein: CASSTLAGGSNEQFF. This chain links TRBV19 with TRBJ2-1; TRBD2 matches at 10 bases. The V and J ends lost 4 bases and 6 bases, in that order; junction bases with no gene match: 6. The germline V gene encodes CDR1 LNHDA and CDR2 SQIVND (reference sequence). The CDR3 length is 15 residues.